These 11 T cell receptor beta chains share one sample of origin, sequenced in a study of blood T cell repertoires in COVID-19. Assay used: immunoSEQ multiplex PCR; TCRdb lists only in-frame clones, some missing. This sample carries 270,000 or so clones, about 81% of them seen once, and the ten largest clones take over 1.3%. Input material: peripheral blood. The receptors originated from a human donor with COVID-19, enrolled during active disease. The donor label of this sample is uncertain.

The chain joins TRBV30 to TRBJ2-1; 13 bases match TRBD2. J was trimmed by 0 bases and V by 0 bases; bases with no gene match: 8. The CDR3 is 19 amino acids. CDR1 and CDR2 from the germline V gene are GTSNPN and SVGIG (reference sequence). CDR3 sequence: CAWSVRRTSGRSSYNEQFF. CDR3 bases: TGTGCCTGGAGTGTAAGGAGGACTAGCGGGAGAAGCTCCTACAATGAGCAGTTCTTC.

The CDR3 region has the DNA TGTGCCATCAGTGCAGGGTACAATGAGCAGTTCTTC. Translation: CAISAGYNEQFF. This rearrangement joins TRBV10-3 to TRBJ2-1, with D perhaps matching TRBD1 (5 bases). The germline gives CDR1 ENHRY, CDR2 SYGVKD. V shed 4 bases and J shed 4 bases, with 5 bases lying between them. The CDR3 loop spans 12 amino acids.

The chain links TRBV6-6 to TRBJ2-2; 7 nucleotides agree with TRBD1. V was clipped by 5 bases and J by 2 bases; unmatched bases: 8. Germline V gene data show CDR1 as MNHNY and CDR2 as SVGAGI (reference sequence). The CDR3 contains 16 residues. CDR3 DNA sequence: TGTGCCAGCAGTCACAGAGGGGGCCTAAACACCGGGGAGCTGTTTTTT. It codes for CASSHRGGLNTGELFF.

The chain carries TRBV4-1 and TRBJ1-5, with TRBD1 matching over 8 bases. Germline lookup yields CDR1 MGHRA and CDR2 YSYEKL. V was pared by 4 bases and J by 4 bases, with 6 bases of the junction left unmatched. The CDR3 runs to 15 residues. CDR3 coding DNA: TGCGCCAGCAGCCGTGGCAGGGGGCTTAATCAGCCCCAGCATTTT. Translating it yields CASSRGRGLNQPQHF.

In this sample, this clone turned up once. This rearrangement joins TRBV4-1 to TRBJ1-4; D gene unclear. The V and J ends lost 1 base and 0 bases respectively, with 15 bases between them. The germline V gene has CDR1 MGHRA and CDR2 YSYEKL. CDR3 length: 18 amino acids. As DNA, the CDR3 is TGCGCCAGCAGCCAAGCGGTAGAAGCTATTCCAACTAATGAAAAACTGTTTTTT. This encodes CASSQAVEAIPTNEKLFF.

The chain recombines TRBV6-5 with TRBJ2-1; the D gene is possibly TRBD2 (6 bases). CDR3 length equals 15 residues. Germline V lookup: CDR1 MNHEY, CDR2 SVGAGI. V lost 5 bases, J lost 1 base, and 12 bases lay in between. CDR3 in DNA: TGTGCCAGCAGTCAGACTAGTCTGTCCTACAATGAGCAGTTCTTC. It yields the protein CASSQTSLSYNEQFF.

The CDR3 DNA reads TGTGCCAGCAGACAGGGGACTGAAGCTTTCTTT. Its protein is CASRQGTEAFF. The V and J genes are TRBV7-9 and TRBJ1-1; 7 bases align to TRBD1. Germline CDR1 reads SEHNR; CDR2 reads FQNEAQ (reference sequence). This CDR3 contains 11 residues. V dropped 6 bases and J dropped 5; count of bases not matched to a gene: 0. The whole variable domain, filled in from reference TRBV7-9 and TRBJ1-1, reads DTGVSQNPRHKITKRGQNVTFRCDPISEHNRLYWYRQTLGQGPEFLTYFQNEAQLEKSRLLSDRFSAERPKGSFSTLEIQRTEQGDSAMYLCASRQGTEAFFGQGTRLTVV.

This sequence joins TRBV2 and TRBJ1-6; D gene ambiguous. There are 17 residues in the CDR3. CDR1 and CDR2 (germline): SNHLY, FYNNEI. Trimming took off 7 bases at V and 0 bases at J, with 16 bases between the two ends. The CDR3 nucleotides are TGTGCCAGCAAAACTAACTACGAGAGCTCCTATAATTCACCCCTCCACTTT. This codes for CASKTNYESSYNSPLHF.

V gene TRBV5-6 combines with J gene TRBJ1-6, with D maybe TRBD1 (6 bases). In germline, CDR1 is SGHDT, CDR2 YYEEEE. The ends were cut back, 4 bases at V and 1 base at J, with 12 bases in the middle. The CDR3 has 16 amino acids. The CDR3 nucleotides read TGTGCCAGCAGCAAACAGGGTTTATCCTATAATTCACCCCTCCACTTT. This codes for CASSKQGLSYNSPLHF. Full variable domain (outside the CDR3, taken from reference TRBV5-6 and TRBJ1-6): DAGVTQSPTHLIKTRGQQVTLRCSPKSGHDTVSWYQQALGQGPQFIFQYYEEEERQRGNFPDRFSGHQFPNYSSELNVNALLLGDSALYLCASSKQGLSYNSPLHFGNGTRLTVT.

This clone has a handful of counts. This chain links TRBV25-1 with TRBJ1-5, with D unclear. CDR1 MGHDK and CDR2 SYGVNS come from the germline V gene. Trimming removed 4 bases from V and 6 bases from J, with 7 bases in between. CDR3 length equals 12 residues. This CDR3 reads CASSAPGQPQHF. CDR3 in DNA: TGTGCCAGCAGTGCTCCGGGTCAGCCCCAGCATTTT.

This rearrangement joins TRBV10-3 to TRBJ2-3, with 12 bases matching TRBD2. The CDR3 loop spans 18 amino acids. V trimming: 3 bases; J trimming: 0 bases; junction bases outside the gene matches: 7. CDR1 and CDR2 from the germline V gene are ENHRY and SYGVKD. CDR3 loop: CAISESTSGRASTDTQYF. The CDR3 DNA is TGTGCCATCAGTGAATCGACTAGCGGGAGAGCTAGCACAGATACGCAGTATTTT.